This T cell receptor beta chain is from a study of blood T cell repertoires in COVID-19. As for the study in general: Sources were T cells, B-cell-depleted T cells, or PBMCs; the material itself was cDNA or gDNA.

This clone was counted a single time. Libraries were prepared by immunoSEQ multiplex PCR; TCRdb keeps only in-frame clonotypes and omits some of them. The data show around 25,000 clones, with 80% to 90% seen just once and around 9.7% held by the top ten. The CDR3 consists of 15 residues. Trimming took 3 bases from V and 10 from J; bases not matched to a gene: 6. The germline gives CDR1 SGHRS, CDR2 YFSETQ. Sequenced: peripheral blood. The clonotype comes from a man between 65 and 80 years old with acute or convalescent COVID-19. This chain connects TRBV5-1 to TRBJ2-1, with 14 bases matching TRBD2. The CDR3 nucleotides are TGCGCCAGCAGCTCACCGGGACTAGCGGGAGTGGAGCAGTTCTTC. This translates into CASSSPGLAGVEQFF.